This T cell receptor (beta chain) stems from a study of vaccination and CD4 T cells after COVID-19. Sequencing of cultured CD4+ T cell DNA used the Oncomine TCR Beta short-read assay. A single record per CDR3 protein comes from TCRdb applying MiXCR to the PCR reads. Among 9,500 to 11,000 distinct CDR3 sequences listed, 60% to 80% were seen once. This clonotype came up a few times. The antigen is undetermined. This CDR3 has 15 amino acids. Trimming pared 1 base from V and 8 bases from J, leaving 12 bases between. The V gene's germline CDR1 is SEHNR and CDR2 FQNEAQ (reference sequence). As to treatment: roughly ten-day PBMC culture with coronavirus spike peptide pools or control peptides (ViraFEST assay).

The specimen was CD4+ T cells from blood, cultured in vitro. The clonotype comes from a human donor who had recovered from COVID-19. The rearrangement uses TRBV7-9 and TRBJ1-6; the D gene is possibly TRBD1 (6 bases). The CDR3 bases are TGTGCCAGCAGCTTAGGCGACAGGATAGATTCACCCCTCCACTTT. As protein: CASSLGDRIDSPLHF.